These 4 T cell receptor beta chains originate from one sample sequenced in a study of Ad26.COV2.S vaccination and SARS-CoV-2 variants. The repertoire was sequenced with immunoSEQ multiplex PCR; TCRdb's copy has only in-frame clones and lacks some. The sample holds fewer than 400,000 clones, roughly 86% seen once. Sample treatment: over 15 received Ad26.COV2.S at low or high dose, single or two shots; about 5 received placebo; per-sample allocation not given. Day 63 following the first vaccine or placebo injection was when the samples were taken. The sequencing used peripheral blood, collected in a trial of Ad26.COV2.S vaccine versus placebo. The source of these receptors is a person aged 18-60 years who received the Ad26.COV2.S COVID-19 vaccine or a placebo.

This clone was recorded a few times. The J gene is TRBJ2-2, the V gene TRBV4-3; D might be TRBD1 (6 bases). The CDR3 is 17 amino acids. Germline assignment: CDR1 LGHNA and CDR2 YSLEER. The V end was cut by 0 bases, the J end by 2 bases, with 13 bases between. CDR3 DNA sequence: TGCGCCAGCAGCCAAGATTTGGGGGACACTAACACCGGGGAGCTGTTTTTT. Its translation is CASSQDLGDTNTGELFF.

The chain employs TRBV4-3 and TRBJ2-2; D unresolved. The CDR3 extends over 15 amino acids. Germline CDR1 and CDR2: LGHNA and YSLEER. Trimming shortened V by 4 bases and J by 0 bases, and 9 bases separated the two germline ends. CDR3 protein: CASSPAASNTGELFF. Written as DNA, the CDR3 is TGCGCCAGCAGCCCGGCAGCCTCGAACACCGGGGAGCTGTTTTTT.

V gene TRBV19 combines with J gene TRBJ2-2; TRBD1 matches 7 bases. Germline CDR1 is LNHDA and CDR2 is SQIVND (reference sequence). The V segment lost 7 bases and the J segment 5 bases; nucleotides outside the gene matches: 13. The CDR3 consists of 16 residues. DNA of the CDR3: TGTGCCAGTACCTTCAGGGGGACAAGAGAAACCGGGGAGCTGTTTTTT. Translating it yields CASTFRGTRETGELFF.

This clone was seen only once. The J gene is TRBJ2-7, the V gene TRBV5-1, with 9 bases lining up with TRBD1. With 2 bases clipped from V and 4 bases from J, the junction kept 10 bases outside the gene matches. Germline loops: CDR1 SGHRS, CDR2 YFSETQ. The CDR3 sequence is 16 residues long. The DNA for the CDR3 is TGCGCCAGCAGCTTAGCCGGGACAGGGATTAGGTACGAGCAGTACTTC. Translation: CASSLAGTGIRYEQYF.